The clone carrying this T cell receptor beta chain came up many times. Its antigen remains unknown. HTBI primers from iRepertoire and Arm-PCR of CDR3 regions yielded the TCR beta libraries. TCRdb analysed the multiplex PCR reads with MiXCR anew, one entry per CDR3 protein. The data contain approximately 310,000 distinct CDR3 sequences, over 15% of them seen just once; the ten biggest clones take up about two fifths. This CDR3 region has 15 residues. V lost 5 bases, J lost 0 bases, and 8 bases lay in between. Germline assignment: CDR1 SNHLY and CDR2 FYNNEI. The data belong to a study of regulatory T cells in long-lasting Graves disease. Indicated time point: newly diagnosed GD, antithyroid drugs for less than 3 months. Generation of the TCR library employed RNA extracted from PBMCs. General study findings and limits: TRBV28, TRBJ1-2 and TRBJ2-5 emerged as the favored segments in persistent disease. New patients shared fewer than 1,000 public clonotypes, and persistent patients shared more, with fewer than 3,500. Since the sample size was small, accuracy may have been reduced. Lower TCR diversity was seen in persistent Graves' patients than in newly diagnosed ones.

The material sequenced was peripheral blood mononuclear cells (PBMCs), taken at new diagnosis, from a patient treated with antithyroid drugs. The clonotype originates from a female donor with Graves disease. The chain uses TRBV2 and TRBJ1-6; D is unresolved. CDR3: CASSSESSYNSPLHF. The CDR3 DNA follows: TGTGCCAGCAGTAGTGAGAGCTCCTATAATTCACCCCTCCACTTT.